Sequencing of this TCR beta chain was carried out in a study of shared clonotypes between healthy human individuals. Nashville, Tennessee was home to all donors, each a Caucasian adult. Germline V gene sequence: CDR1 ENHRY, CDR2 SYGVKD. The ends were cut back, 5 bases at V and 2 bases at J, with 10 bases in the middle. The CDR3 covers 14 residues. On this clone itself: The antigen is unknown.

General observations from the study: The study generally estimated greater richness for naive than memory subsets. An expected dependence of interdonor clonotype sharing on sequencing depth was noted. Generation probabilities of non-shared clonotypes were lower (relative to those shared by all four donors).

The repertoire was sequenced with immunoSEQ multiplex PCR; TCRdb's copy has only in-frame clones and lacks some. There are 2 million to 2.5 million clones in the sample; under 95% occur only once, and about 0.34% lies in the top ten. J is TRBJ2-1 and V is TRBV10-3; D is perhaps TRBD2 (6 bases). The sample consisted of naive CD4+ T cells from PBMCs. Subset defined: CD45RA+ positively selected. The sequence derives from a man younger than 35 in good health. Some clones in this sample may be carry-over from other donors' samples. The CDR3: CAISRGVPYNEQFF. The DNA of the CDR3 is TGTGCCATCAGTCGCGGGGTGCCCTACAATGAGCAGTTCTTC.